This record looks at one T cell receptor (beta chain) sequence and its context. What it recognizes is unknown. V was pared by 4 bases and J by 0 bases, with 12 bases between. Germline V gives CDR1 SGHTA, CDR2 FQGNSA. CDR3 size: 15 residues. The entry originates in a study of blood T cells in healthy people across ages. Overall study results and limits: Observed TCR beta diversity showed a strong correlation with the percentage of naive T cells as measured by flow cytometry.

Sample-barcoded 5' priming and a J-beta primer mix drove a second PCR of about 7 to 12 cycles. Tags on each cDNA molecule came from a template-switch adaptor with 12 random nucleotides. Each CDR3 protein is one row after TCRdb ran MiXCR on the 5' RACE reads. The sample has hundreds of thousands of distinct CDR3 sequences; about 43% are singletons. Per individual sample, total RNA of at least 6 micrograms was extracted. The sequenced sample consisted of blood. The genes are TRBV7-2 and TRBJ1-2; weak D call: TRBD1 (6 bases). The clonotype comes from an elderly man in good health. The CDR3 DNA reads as TGTGCCAGCAGCTCACCTGACAGGACTAACTATGGCTACACCTTC. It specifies CASSSPDRTNYGYTF.